Ten or more counts support the clone carrying this T cell receptor beta chain. The sample is drawn from a study of T cells in Graves' hyperthyroidism and ophthalmopathy. About the study: It was at initial diagnosis, before any treatment, that peripheral blood was collected.

CDR3 size: 14 residues. Germline CDR1 and CDR2: SNHLY and FYNNEI. Trimming pared 6 bases from V and 5 bases from J, leaving 14 bases between. TCR beta CDR3 regions were amplified from RNA transcripts. An initial round of RT-PCR targeting the TCR CDR3 relied on the HTBI primer set. TCRdb recomputed calls from the multiplex PCR reads with MiXCR, one row per CDR3 protein. The table has over 700,000 distinct CDR3 sequences, around 20% seen once. The rearrangement uses TRBV2 and TRBJ1-5, with D possibly TRBD1 on 6 matching bases. This receptor was taken from a woman aged 50 to 65 with Graves' hyperthyroidism that later progressed to Graves' ophthalmopathy. Sequenced input: blood. For the CDR3, the DNA is TGTGCCAGCAGGAGACCAGGGGAATATCAGCCCCAGCATTTT. Encoded protein: CASRRPGEYQPQHF.